The T cell receptor beta chain described here comes from a study of shared clonotypes between healthy human individuals. The length of the CDR3 is 14 residues. The germline V gene encodes CDR1 SQVTM and CDR2 ANQGSEA. Trimming took 5 bases from V and 2 from J; bases not matched to a gene: 8. The protocol was immunoSEQ multiplex PCR, while the TCRdb copy is restricted to in-frame clones and leaves out a portion. The sample includes under 850,000 clones, around 93% of them seen just once. CD45RO-negative, CCR7-positively selected cells formed the naive CD8 fraction, excluding terminally differentiated effector memory CD45RA+ cells.

The J gene is TRBJ2-7, the V gene TRBV29-1; TRBD2 agrees at 8 bases. Input material: naive CD8+ T cells sorted from blood. This TCR derives from a young man in good health. Written as DNA, the CDR3 is TGCAGCGTTACAACTAGCGGAGCCACCTACGAGCAGTACTTC. This gives the protein CSVTTSGATYEQYF.